This T cell receptor (beta chain) was documented in a study of T cell responses to AZD1222 COVID-19 vaccine. General study findings and limits: Repertoires were obtained solely post-peak T cell response. Baseline serostatus was positive in only a handful of AZD1222 recipients. Most donors were white British, females outnumbered males, and clonal diversity was possibly underestimated. Along spike, vaccine-associated CD4 TCRs were found throughout, with dominance at 160-218 and 743-854.

Points on this clone: Its target is unknown.

The repertoire was sequenced with immunoSEQ multiplex PCR; TCRdb's copy has only in-frame clones and lacks some. This sample has about 110,000 clones, with 89% found just once. The CDR3 spans 15 residues. Looked up from germline, CDR1 is MNHEY and CDR2 is SVGAGI. The V segment lost 6 bases and the J segment 0 bases; nucleotides outside the gene matches: 0. This TCR was recovered from an adult in good health. The specimen was peripheral blood, collected on day 0 of MenACWY control vaccination. V gene TRBV6-5 combines with J gene TRBJ2-1; 12 bases agree with TRBD2. For the CDR3, the DNA is TGTGCCAGCAGGACTAGCGGGGGCTCCTACAATGAGCAGTTCTTC. Amino acid sequence: CASRTSGGSYNEQFF.